The source of this TCR beta chain is a study of T cell responses to AZD1222 COVID-19 vaccine (dated by TCRdb to about 2021). Describing the broader study: TCR sequencing was performed for 230 to 250 trial participants, of whom roughly 200 were given two doses of AZD1222 and around 25 were given two doses of MenACWY control vaccine. Trial participants were enrolled by age into subgroups of 18-55, 56-69 and 70-plus years, and around 150, 29 and 61 TCR-sequenced participants, respectively, were included in these subgroups. General study outcomes and caveats: The 56-69-year group was small, and its depth increase did not reach significance, likely because of low power. Participants were mostly white British, with more females than males. The authors suggested clonal diversity may have been underestimated. The vaccine-associated CD4 TCRs covered the entire spike protein, and the dominant responses fell in regions 160-218 and 743-854. Nearly half of unique spike-specific TCRs reportedly recognized epitopes outside regions mutated in the B.1.351 and B.1.1.7 variants. Conclusions about previously exposed vaccinees were limited because only six AZD1222 recipients were SARS-CoV-2 seropositive at baseline. No day 14 peak-response samples were available, so repertoires were characterized only after the peak T cell response. A significant rise in spike-specific TCR breadth and depth was observed after two AZD1222 doses relative to day 0 and relative to MenACWY recipients.

The CDR3 regions of human TCRbeta chains were subjected to immunosequencing. Turning to the authors' computational methods: Repertoire TCRs were matched against a reference library of SARS-CoV-2-specific TCRs generated with the MIRA antigen-specificity platform. Breadth was defined as the fraction of unique TCRs that were SARS-CoV-2-associated, and depth was defined as the fraction of total T cells that were SARS-CoV-2-associated. Using the MIRA data, each spike-specific TCR was assigned both to the spike region to which the TCR was reactive and to a CD4 or CD8 class. Log10-transformed breadth and depth values were compared by one-way ANOVA with Sidak's multiple comparisons tests. TCRdb stores this immuneACCESS table with in-frame sequences only. Part of the clones is absent; in the studies checked, under half of the shortfall reflects unresolved V genes, and no reason is known for the rest. For V, J and clone size, that table is used; D and trimming come from the DNA. The sample profile shows some 81,000 clones; 80% to 90% of them were found once. Around 3.6% of the sample belongs to the ten largest clones.

From the cysteine up to the phenylalanine, the CDR3 has a length of 12 residues. The read is trimmed to its CDR3 DNA, 36 bases read in frame from base 1. V drops 5 bases and J drops 4 bases, leaving 6 bases in between. Looking up the germline V gene (reference sequence) yields CDR1 LNHDA and CDR2 SQIVND. The sample's time point label, decoded: about 28 days (+/-7) after the second vaccine dose. AZD1222 recipients whose second dose came at about 4 weeks and those whose second dose came at about 12 weeks were combined into one group, since spike-specific TCR depth and breadth did not differ between the two schedules. Vaccinee samples were obtained from the UK trials COV001 and COV002, which included a single-blind randomized controlled phase 2/3 trial of AZD1222 (ChAdOx1 nCoV-19) in healthy adults. Trial participant PBMC samples were collected at day 0 and day 28 after the second dose for TCRbeta chain sequencing.

With regard to this clone: The antigen this receptor binds is unknown. Per-nucleotide qualities are absent, and no much larger clonotype sits a single base away.

This specimen was peripheral blood, taken 28 days after the second AZD1222 dose. The TCR originated in an adult who received the AZD1222 COVID-19 vaccine. The sequence links TRBV19 to TRBJ2-1; confidence is insufficient to name the D gene. The CDR3 loop reads CASSYSYNEQFF. The DNA reads TGTGCCAGTAGTTACAGTTACAATGAGCAGTTCTTC.